What follows describes a single T cell receptor beta chain. Survey-level immunoSEQ sequencing profiled the TCR beta repertoire. The data were produced by immunoSEQ multiplex PCR, yet TCRdb's version contains in-frame clones alone and is incomplete. Found here are some 68,000 clones, just over 90% of them singletons; the top ten hold roughly 4%. The J segment lost 3 bases and the V segment lost 2 bases, leaving 7 bases of the junction unmatched. The CDR3 loop spans 16 amino acids. Germline V gives CDR1 SGHKS, CDR2 YYEKEE (reference sequence). V and J are TRBV5-5 and TRBJ1-5; 8 nucleotides line up with TRBD1. The receptor was derived from a man aged 40-55 years with rheumatoid arthritis. The specimen was PBMCs. CDR3 in DNA: TGTGCCAGCAGCTTTTCATCAGGGGGCAACAATCAGCCCCAGCATTTT. It yields the protein CASSFSSGGNNQPQHF.